This entry lists 7 T cell receptor beta chains sequenced from one sample in a study of blood T cell repertoires in COVID-19. Clones were read by immunoSEQ multiplex PCR, and TCRdb kept only the in-frame ones, dropping some. The sample contains about 260,000 clones, approximately 87% of which appear only once. The specimen was peripheral blood. These receptors were collected from a woman aged 40 to 50 who had recovered from COVID-19.

This clone came up a few times. V is TRBV29-1 and J is TRBJ2-3; TRBD2 aligns across 12 bases. The V and J ends lost 5 bases and 6 bases, in that order; junction bases with no gene match: 12. Per germline, CDR1 SQVTM and CDR2 ANQGSEA. CDR3 size: 16 residues. CDR3 sequence reads: CSVSQTSGGPGDTQYF. DNA of the CDR3: TGCAGCGTTTCTCAGACTAGCGGGGGACCAGGCGATACGCAGTATTTT.

This sequence joins TRBV6-6 and TRBJ1-1; 7 nucleotides line up with TRBD1. Losses at the gene ends were 7 bases for V and 3 bases for J; bases not matched to a gene: 8. Germline CDR1 is MNHNY and CDR2 is SVGAGI (reference sequence). This CDR3 is 14 amino acids long. CDR3 in amino acids: CASNDRARDTEAFF. In DNA, the CDR3 is TGTGCCAGCAACGACAGGGCGCGGGACACTGAAGCTTTCTTT.

On this clone itself: Other nucleotide sequences in the sample specify the same CDR3. The rearrangement links TRBV18 to TRBJ1-1; TRBD1 is a possible D gene (5 bases). V lost 6 bases and J 1 base, leaving 9 bases between the germline ends. Germline-derived CDR1 and CDR2 are KGHSH and LQKENI. The CDR3 covers 13 residues. CDR3 bases: TGTGCCAGCTCGCCTCAGGGGAACACTGAAGCTTTCTTT. It is translated as CASSPQGNTEAFF.

J is TRBJ1-2 and V is TRBV6-5; TRBD1 aligns across 9 bases. Germline V gene lookup returns CDR1 MNHEY and CDR2 SVGAGI. CDR3 length: 15 amino acids. With 0 bases clipped from V and 7 bases from J, the junction kept 6 bases outside the gene matches. DNA for the CDR3: TGTGCCAGCAGTTACTCACCGGGACAGGGTCCTGGCTACACCTTC. Protein product: CASSYSPGQGPGYTF.

This clone was seen a few times. J is TRBJ1-2 and V is TRBV2, with 7 bases lining up with TRBD1. Looked up from germline, CDR1 is SNHLY and CDR2 is FYNNEI. The CDR3 consists of 12 residues. With V trimmed by 4 bases and J by 4 bases, 0 bases remained unmatched. CDR3 loop: CASSGDSYGYTF. Written as DNA, the CDR3 is TGTGCCAGCAGTGGGGACAGCTATGGCTACACCTTC.

The chain joins TRBV4-1 to TRBJ1-1; D is possibly TRBD1 (6 bases). CDR1 is MGHRA and CDR2 is YSYEKL in the germline V gene. The V gene lost 0 bases and the J gene lost 1 base, with 9 bases spanning the gap. This CDR3 has 15 amino acids. The CDR3 here is CASSQDPGQNTEAFF. DNA for the CDR3: TGCGCCAGCAGCCAAGATCCGGGACAGAACACTGAAGCTTTCTTT.

This clone was seen just once. The chain carries TRBV2 and TRBJ2-7; D gene ambiguous. Deletions cut 5 bases from V and 5 bases from J, with 10 bases between. Germline V gene lookup returns CDR1 SNHLY and CDR2 FYNNEI. The CDR3 sequence is 12 residues long. This CDR3 reads CASSLNVHEQYF. DNA for the CDR3: TGTGCCAGCAGTCTAAACGTCCACGAGCAGTACTTC.